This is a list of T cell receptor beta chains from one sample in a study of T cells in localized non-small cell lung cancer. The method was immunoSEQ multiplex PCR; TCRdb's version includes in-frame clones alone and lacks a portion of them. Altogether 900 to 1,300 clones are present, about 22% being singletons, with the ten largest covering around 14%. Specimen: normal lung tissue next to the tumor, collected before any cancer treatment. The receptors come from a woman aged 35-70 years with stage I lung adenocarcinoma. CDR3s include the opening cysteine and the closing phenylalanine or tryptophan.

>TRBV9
CASRPGQPEQPQHF
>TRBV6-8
CASSYGAAEDGYTF
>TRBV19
CASSIVTGEQPQHF
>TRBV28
CASSFAGTANYGYTF
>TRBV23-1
CASSHQGPSGNTIYF
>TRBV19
CASSMGAGSEQYF
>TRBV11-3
CASSLGRVASNEQFF
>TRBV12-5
CASGRLGDTQYF
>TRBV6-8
CASLGSVLIGRGEAFF
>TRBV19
CASSQRGGMQQFSYEQYF
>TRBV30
CAWSPGMVEKLFF
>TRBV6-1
CASSEGTAPGYTF